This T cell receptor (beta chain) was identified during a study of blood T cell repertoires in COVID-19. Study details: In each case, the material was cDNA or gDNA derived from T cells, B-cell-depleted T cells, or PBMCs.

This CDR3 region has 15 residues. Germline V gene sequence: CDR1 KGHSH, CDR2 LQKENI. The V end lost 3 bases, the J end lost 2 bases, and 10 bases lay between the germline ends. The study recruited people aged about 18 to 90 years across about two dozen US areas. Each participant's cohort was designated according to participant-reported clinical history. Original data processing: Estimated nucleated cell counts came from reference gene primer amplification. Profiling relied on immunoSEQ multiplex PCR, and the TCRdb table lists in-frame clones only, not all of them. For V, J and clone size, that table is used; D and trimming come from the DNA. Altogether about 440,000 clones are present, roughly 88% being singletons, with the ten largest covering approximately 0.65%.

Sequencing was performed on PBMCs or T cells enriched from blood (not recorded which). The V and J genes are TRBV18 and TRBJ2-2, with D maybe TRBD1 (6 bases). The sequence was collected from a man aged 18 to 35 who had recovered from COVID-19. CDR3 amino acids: CASSPGAQNTGELFF. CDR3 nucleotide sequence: TGTGCCAGCTCACCGGGGGCCCAAAACACCGGGGAGCTGTTTTTT.